This entry concerns a single T cell receptor beta chain. Its antigen remains unknown. Trimming left V 1 base short and J 4 bases short, with 10 bases between. The CDR3 runs 15 residues. CDR1 and CDR2 from the germline V gene are SGHAT and FQNNGV. The PCR made use of 60 Vbeta and 13 Jbeta primers. Generated by immunoSEQ multiplex PCR, the TCRdb table keeps only in-frame clones and is missing some. Of roughly 98,000 clones listed, 65% to 85% are singletons. This specimen comes from a study of cytomegalovirus exposure and HLA in healthy donors. Study at large: As an earlier analysis found, around 190 million T cells yielded 95 million to 130 million unique TCR beta sequences. Study-wide points: A later analysis by the authors found several of the most significant clusters apparently linked to common viral pathogens.

This chain uses TRBV11-2 with TRBJ1-4, with a weak D call TRBD1 (5 bases). The sequence was collected from a female donor in good health and CMV-seropositive. The sequenced sample was PBMCs. CDR3 in amino acids: CASSLGGAGNEKLFF. CDR3 nucleotides: TGTGCCAGCAGCTTAGGCGGGGCTGGTAATGAAAAACTGTTTTTT.